One TCR beta chain is described in this entry. Between the trimmed V and J ends, which lost 7 bases and 9 bases, there was a span of 10 bases. This CDR3 contains 11 residues. Germline values: CDR1 MNHEY, CDR2 SVGAGI. The data stem from a study of control samples from healthy donors and cancer patients. The protocol was immunoSEQ multiplex PCR, while the TCRdb copy is restricted to in-frame clones and leaves out a portion. The sample has more than 25,000 clones; roughly 94% are singletons. The sequencing input was blood. The chain recombines TRBV6-5 with TRBJ2-1; TRBD2 might be the D (6 bases). The receptor comes from a man between 60 and 75 years old in good health. CDR3 sequence (DNA): TGTGCCAGCATCAGGGAGGCTGAGCAGTTCTTC. It yields the protein CASIREAEQFF.